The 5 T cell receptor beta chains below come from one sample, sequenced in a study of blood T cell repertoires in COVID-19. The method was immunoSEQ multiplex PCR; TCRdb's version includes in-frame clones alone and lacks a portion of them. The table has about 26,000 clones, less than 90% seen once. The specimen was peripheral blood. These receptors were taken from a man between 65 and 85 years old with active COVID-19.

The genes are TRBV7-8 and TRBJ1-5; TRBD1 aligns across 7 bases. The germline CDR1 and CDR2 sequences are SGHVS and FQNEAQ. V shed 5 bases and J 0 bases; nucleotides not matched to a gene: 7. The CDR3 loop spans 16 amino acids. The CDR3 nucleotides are TGTGCCAGCAGCATCCAACAGGGGAATAGCAATCAGCCCCAGCATTTT. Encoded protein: CASSIQQGNSNQPQHF.

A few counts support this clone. The CDR3: CASSPSGDAYEQYF. For the CDR3, the DNA is TGTGCCAGCTCACCAAGCGGAGATGCCTACGAGCAGTACTTC. V usage is TRBV18 and J usage is TRBJ2-7, with D tentatively TRBD2 (5 bases). V lost 2 bases and J lost 2, with 10 bases in between. The length of the CDR3 is 14 residues. Germline V gene lookup returns CDR1 KGHSH and CDR2 LQKENI.

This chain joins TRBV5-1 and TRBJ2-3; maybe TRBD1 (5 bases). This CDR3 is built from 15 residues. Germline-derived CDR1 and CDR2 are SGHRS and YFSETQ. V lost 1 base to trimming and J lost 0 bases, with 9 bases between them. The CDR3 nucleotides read TGCGCCAGCAGCTTGTCCAGGGCTAGCACAGATACGCAGTATTTT. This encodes CASSLSRASTDTQYF. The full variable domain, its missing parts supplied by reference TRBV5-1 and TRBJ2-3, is KAGVTQTPRYLIKTRGQQVTLSCSPISGHRSVSWYQQTPGQGLQFLFEYFSETQRNKGNFPGRFSGRQFSNSRSEMNVSTLELGDSALYLCASSLSRASTDTQYFGPGTRLTVL.

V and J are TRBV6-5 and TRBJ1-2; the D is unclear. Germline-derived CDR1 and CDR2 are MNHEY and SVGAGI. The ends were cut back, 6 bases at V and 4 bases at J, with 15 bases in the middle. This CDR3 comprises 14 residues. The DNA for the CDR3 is TGTGCCAGCAGCTCAGTGGGCGTATTCTATGGCTACACCTTC. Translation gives CASSSVGVFYGYTF.

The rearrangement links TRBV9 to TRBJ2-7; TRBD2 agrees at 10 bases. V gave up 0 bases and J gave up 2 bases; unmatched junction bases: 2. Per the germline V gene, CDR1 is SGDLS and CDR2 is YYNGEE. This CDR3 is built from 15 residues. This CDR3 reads CASSVASGGAYEQYF. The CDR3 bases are TGTGCCAGCAGCGTAGCGAGCGGGGGGGCCTACGAGCAGTACTTC. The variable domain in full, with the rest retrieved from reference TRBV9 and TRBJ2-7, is DSGVTQTPKHLITATGQRVTLRCSPRSGDLSVYWYQQSLDQGLQFLIQYYNGEERAKGNILERFSAQQFPDLHSELNLSSLELGDSALYFCASSVASGGAYEQYFGPGTRLTVT.